This T cell receptor (beta chain) appears in the sequencing data of a study of T-cell reconstitution after alpha-beta-depleted transplantation in children (dated by TCRdb to 2016 to 2017). Regarding the research as a whole: Using TCR repertoire profiling, the study quantitatively followed how T-cell immune reconstitution unfolded in children after TCRalphabeta/CD19-depleted allogeneic hematopoietic cell transplantation.

This clonotype came up many times. Its binding antigen is unknown. Base-call qualities are not available, and no considerably larger clone is one nucleotide away. Receptor libraries were prepared by PCR. Sequencing instrument: Illumina HiSeq 2500. TCR library preparation used molecular barcoding, with unique molecular identifiers applied to normalize quantification of the TCRbeta repertoire. TCRdb applied fastp at Q25 and MiXCR to the public reads, then kept only in-frame beta chains. Records with the same CDR3 protein are collapsed into one entry carrying the most frequent genes and DNA. The sample includes 190,000 or so distinct CDR3 sequences, with roughly 6.8% observed a single time. The ten top clones hold roughly 3% of the sample. V drops 7 bases and J drops 11 bases, leaving 17 bases in between. From the cysteine up to the phenylalanine, the CDR3 has a length of 11 residues. The entry retains the CDR3 DNA only, 33 bases that are in frame from base 1. The germline V gene gives CDR1 as SQVTM and CDR2 as ANQGSEA.

The TCR sequence derives from a human donor who donated a stem cell graft to a child with Wiskott-Aldrich syndrome. The input for sequencing was PBMCs from the stem cell graft donor, taken from the stem cell graft. This sequence uses TRBV29-1 and TRBJ1-1; the D gene is perhaps TRBD1, from 5 matching bases. The CDR3 protein: CSARDVSKAFF. The DNA sequence follows: TGCAGCGCCCGGGACGTCTCAAAGGCTTTCTTT.